The rows below give T cell receptor beta chains drawn from one sample of a study of T cell responses to AZD1222 COVID-19 vaccine. Measured with immunoSEQ multiplex PCR; TCRdb has only the in-frame clones, and not every one. The data contain approximately 150,000 clones, 88% of them singletons. Source: peripheral blood, taken 28 days after the second dose of the MenACWY control vaccine. The receptors originated from an adult who received the MenACWY meningococcal vaccine as a control. CDR3s leave out the opening cysteine and the closing phenylalanine or tryptophan. Part of the rows lack a size; the others show once, few, many or a class for expanded clones.

size: NA; length: 12; V: TRBV4-3; J: TRBJ2-3; CDR3: ASSQDRGTDTQY
size: NA; length: 12; V: TRBV2; J: TRBJ2-7; CDR3: ASSGGLVPYEQY
size: NA; length: 13; V: TRBV3-1/TRBV3-2; J: TRBJ2-1; CDR3: ASSQSGGRDNEQF
size: NA; length: 14; V: TRBV7-2; J: TRBJ2-3; CDR3: ASSARTGGSPDTQY
size: NA; length: 10; V: TRBV30; J: TRBJ2-1; CDR3: AWSPAEGSGF
size: few; length: 12; V: TRBV5-5; J: TRBJ1-2; CDR3: ASSLISTNYGYT
size: NA; length: 12; V: TRBV24-1; J: TRBJ2-5; CDR3: ATSGTGYQETQY
size: NA; length: 14; V: TRBV5-1; J: TRBJ1-3; CDR3: ASSSNTLSSGNTIY
size: NA; length: 16; V: TRBV12-5; J: TRBJ1-6; CDR3: ASGLPSGESSYNSPLH
size: once; length: 11; V: TRBV11-1; J: TRBJ1-2; CDR3: ASSGTGGYGYT
size: NA; length: 14; V: TRBV6-2/TRBV6-3; J: TRBJ2-1; CDR3: ASTPLGSLLYNEQF
size: NA; length: 11; V: TRBV29-1; J: TRBJ1-2; CDR3: SVVEQGFGGYT
size: NA; length: 17; V: TRBV6-1; J: TRBJ1-1; CDR3: ASSEGSRRGTAGGPEAF
size: NA; length: 11; V: TRBV2; J: TRBJ1-2; CDR3: ASSAEGSYGYT
size: NA; length: 13; V: TRBV9; J: TRBJ2-1; CDR3: ASSGRTSGPNEQF
size: NA; length: 14; V: TRBV19; J: TRBJ2-1; CDR3: ASSLLHASSYNEQF
size: NA; length: 13; V: TRBV4-3; J: TRBJ1-2; CDR3: ASSQGTVGGYGYT
size: NA; length: 11; V: TRBV5-1; J: TRBJ2-3; CDR3: ASSTFGPDTQY
size: NA; length: 10; V: TRBV6-2/TRBV6-3; J: TRBJ1-2; CDR3: ASSRGVRGYT
size: NA; length: 14; V: TRBV18; J: TRBJ1-4; CDR3: ASSPTNRGGNEKLF
size: once; length: 12; V: TRBV30; J: TRBJ1-2; CDR3: AWSVLGTAYGYT
size: NA; length: 13; V: TRBV7-8; J: TRBJ1-5; CDR3: ASSFYRYSNQPQH
size: NA; length: 13; V: TRBV19; J: TRBJ2-4; CDR3: ASSDIYLAKNIQY
size: NA; length: 16; V: TRBV19; J: TRBJ2-2; CDR3: ASSIVRGGGQYTGELF
size: once; length: 14; V: TRBV27; J: TRBJ2-7; CDR3: ASRLSSGTESYEQY
size: once; length: 13; V: TRBV24-1; J: TRBJ1-5; CDR3: ATSEAAGGHQPQH
size: NA; length: 13; V: TRBV6-5; J: TRBJ1-2; CDR3: ASSSRQGAGYGYT
size: NA; length: 13; V: TRBV5-6; J: TRBJ1-5; CDR3: ASSPAAGRDRPQH
size: NA; length: 10; V: TRBV30; J: TRBJ1-1; CDR3: AWVLDNTEAF
size: NA; length: 12; V: TRBV3-1/TRBV3-2; J: TRBJ1-5; CDR3: ASSRAGFNQPQH
size: NA; length: 14; V: TRBV30; J: TRBJ1-2; CDR3: AWSRLGFFRNYGYT
size: NA; length: 11; V: TRBV6-2/TRBV6-3; J: TRBJ2-7; CDR3: ASSPNFKYEQY
size: NA; length: 11; V: TRBV7-8; J: TRBJ2-7; CDR3: ASSQTGAGEQY
size: NA; length: 12; V: TRBV19; J: TRBJ1-3; CDR3: ASREGSAGNTIY
size: NA; length: 14; V: TRBV15; J: TRBJ2-5; CDR3: ATSRVPRGLQETQY
size: NA; length: 13; V: TRBV30; J: TRBJ1-1; CDR3: ACTRRGQKTTEAF
size: NA; length: 14; V: TRBV12-5; J: TRBJ2-1; CDR3: ASGQRASESYNEQF
size: NA; length: 13; V: TRBV11-2; J: TRBJ2-1; CDR3: ASSLLPGGVSEQF
size: NA; length: 13; V: TRBV5-1; J: TRBJ2-2; CDR3: ASSSDRVGTGELF
size: NA; length: 13; V: TRBV6-5; J: TRBJ2-7; CDR3: ASSSRLAGAVTQY
size: NA; length: 12; V: TRBV10-3; J: TRBJ2-7; CDR3: AISGGDRVIEQY
size: NA; length: 11; V: TRBV11-3; J: TRBJ1-2; CDR3: ASSLPTGYGYT
size: NA; length: 12; V: TRBV7-3; J: TRBJ2-1; CDR3: ASSSRVRDNEQF
size: NA; length: 14; V: TRBV11-3; J: TRBJ1-6; CDR3: ASSTRVPRGNSPLH
size: once; length: 14; V: TRBV7-2; J: TRBJ2-3; CDR3: ASSLFRRVETDTQY
size: NA; length: 10; V: TRBV11-2; J: TRBJ2-3; CDR3: ASSPERDTQY
size: NA; length: 11; V: TRBV29-1; J: TRBJ2-7; CDR3: SVAVSAGAEQY
size: NA; length: 13; V: TRBV29-1; J: TRBJ1-2; CDR3: SVVNRDTISYGYT
size: NA; length: 11; V: TRBV11-3; J: TRBJ1-1; CDR3: ASSFEVEAEAF
size: NA; length: 11; V: TRBV7-9; J: TRBJ1-1; CDR3: ASRSRQNTEAF
size: few; length: 13; V: TRBV19; J: TRBJ2-3; CDR3: ASSTSTGLLSTQY
size: NA; length: 13; V: TRBV7-6; J: TRBJ2-2; CDR3: ASSLTSGNTGELF
size: NA; length: 12; V: TRBV5-4; J: TRBJ1-3; CDR3: ASSSKDSGNTIY
size: NA; length: 13; V: TRBV5-6; J: TRBJ2-2; CDR3: ASSYGTGGTGELF
size: NA; length: 15; V: TRBV6-2/TRBV6-3; J: TRBJ2-2; CDR3: ASSYSLAGLKTGELF
size: NA; length: 14; V: TRBV5-6; J: TRBJ1-1; CDR3: ASSLSGGELNTEAF